This T cell receptor beta chain is drawn from a study of CD8 T cells in ankylosing spondylitis. Notes on the study in general: Characteristic of ankylosing spondylitis blood, it appeared, was a TCR beta motif comprising about eight highly homologous variants.

TCRdb reprocessed the 5' RACE reads with MiXCR, giving one entry per CDR3 protein. The table records almost 400,000 distinct CDR3 sequences, under 25% of them present only once. Germline loops: CDR1 SEHNR, CDR2 FQNEAQ (reference sequence). After removal of 3 bases from V and 1 base from J, the junction contained 2 bases not matched to a gene. CDR3 length: 15 residues. This clonotype was picked up a small number of times. Its target is unknown. V and J are TRBV7-9 and TRBJ2-7, with 11 nucleotides matching TRBD2. The sequencing sample was made of blood, either unsorted or a sorted T cell fraction (not recorded which). This receptor was identified in a male donor with ankylosing spondylitis. The CDR3 here is CASSLGLADSYEQYF. In nucleotides, the CDR3 is TGTGCCAGCAGCTTGGGACTAGCGGATTCCTACGAGCAGTACTTC.